These 31 T cell receptor beta chains share one sample of origin, sequenced in a study of blood T cell repertoires in COVID-19. This table comes from immunoSEQ multiplex PCR, and its TCRdb copy is limited to in-frame clones, with some not included. The sample consists of 360,000 or so clones, less than 90% of them appearing once. Specimen: PBMCs or T cells enriched from blood (not recorded which). The receptors stem from a woman aged 25 to 39 who had recovered from COVID-19.

This rearrangement joins TRBV27 to TRBJ2-1; D possibly corresponds to TRBD1 (5 bases). The CDR3 loop spans 16 amino acids. Trimming took off 6 bases at V and 7 bases at J, with 22 bases between the two ends. Germline assignment: CDR1 MNHEY and CDR2 SMNVEV (reference sequence). The CDR3 region has the DNA TGTGCCAGCAGGCGGACCGGGCCCAGGGTATGGAATGAGCAGTTCTTC. It codes for CASRRTGPRVWNEQFF.

This clone appeared a few times. The gene calls are TRBV7-6 and TRBJ1-3, with 7 bases that match TRBD1. J was trimmed by 4 bases and V by 5 bases; bases with no gene match: 8. The CDR3 totals 15 residues. Germline V lookup: CDR1 SGHVS, CDR2 FNYEAQ. In DNA, the CDR3 is TGTGCCAGCAGCCCCAAGCCGGGACAGGGAAACACCATATATTTT. Translated, it gives CASSPKPGQGNTIYF.

DNA of the CDR3: TGTGCCACCAGTGATTTGCAATCCAGGGTTGGTGAAGCTTTCTTT. Its protein product is CATSDLQSRVGEAFF. V and J are TRBV24-1 and TRBJ1-1; D perhaps matches TRBD1 (5 bases). V lost 0 bases and J lost 7, with 14 bases in between. CDR3 length equals 15 residues. CDR1 is KGHDR and CDR2 is SFDVKD in the germline V gene.

This chain connects TRBV18 to TRBJ2-5, with 10 bases lining up with TRBD1. Germline assignment: CDR1 KGHSH and CDR2 LQKENI. V dropped 6 bases and J dropped 6; count of bases not matched to a gene: 4. This CDR3 is 13 amino acids long. Here the CDR3 DNA reads TGTGCCAGCTCCGGGACAGGGGCGAAGACCCAGTACTTC. Its translation is CASSGTGAKTQYF.

The chain carries TRBV27 and TRBJ2-1, with 12 bases matching TRBD2. Looked up from germline, CDR1 is MNHEY and CDR2 is SMNVEV (reference sequence). J gave up 7 bases and V 1 base, and 5 bases lay outside the gene matches. The CDR3 sequence is 16 residues long. The CDR3 here is CASSLLQTSGSNEQFF. CDR3 nucleotides: TGTGCCAGCAGTTTATTACAGACTAGCGGGAGTAATGAGCAGTTCTTC.

J is TRBJ2-3 and V is TRBV11-1; 7 positions match TRBD2. This CDR3 contains 16 residues. Trimming at V came to 5 bases and at J to 0 bases, leaving 8 bases not matched to a gene. Germline assignment: CDR1 SGHAT and CDR2 FQDESV (reference sequence). CDR3: CASSPLAALSTDTQYF. CDR3 in DNA: TGTGCCAGCAGCCCTCTAGCGGCCCTTAGCACAGATACGCAGTATTTT.

The chain couples TRBV29-1 to TRBJ2-7; TRBD2 matches 11 bases. The CDR3 is 14 residues long. V lost 4 bases to trimming and J lost 3 bases; unmatched junction nucleotides: 5. Germline CDR1 is SQVTM and CDR2 is ANQGSEA. The CDR3 sequence: CSVVTSGTYYEQYF. CDR3 nucleotide sequence: TGCAGCGTTGTGACTAGCGGGACTTACTACGAGCAGTACTTC.

The V gene is TRBV6-5, the J gene TRBJ2-3; TRBD2 agrees at 10 bases. The germline V gene has CDR1 MNHEY and CDR2 SVGAGI. This CDR3 is 15 amino acids long. The junction had 3 bases not matched to a gene; V was cut back by 4 bases and J by 2 bases. Written as DNA, the CDR3 is TGTGCCAGCAGTTTAGCGGGGGGATACACAGATACGCAGTATTTT. Translating it yields CASSLAGGYTDTQYF.

The chain recombines TRBV5-1 with TRBJ1-1; TRBD1 matches at 9 bases. V lost 4 bases to trimming and J lost 1 base; unmatched junction nucleotides: 5. CDR3 length: 15 amino acids. The germline V gene has CDR1 SGHRS and CDR2 YFSETQ. CDR3 protein: CASSPLQGANTEAFF. DNA of the CDR3: TGCGCCAGCAGCCCCTTACAGGGGGCGAACACTGAAGCTTTCTTT.

The V and J genes are TRBV27 and TRBJ2-7; TRBD1 might be the D (5 bases). The CDR3 extends over 13 amino acids. V gave up 4 bases and J gave up 6 bases, with 13 bases separating them. CDR1 and CDR2 from the germline V gene are MNHEY and SMNVEV (reference sequence). The CDR3 loop is CASSSPDTPEQYF. The CDR3 nucleotides are TGTGCCAGCAGTTCCCCGGACACTCCCGAGCAGTACTTC.

The chain recombines TRBV6-5 with TRBJ1-2; 9 bases line up with TRBD1. With 7 bases clipped from V and 4 bases from J, the junction kept 4 bases outside the gene matches. This CDR3 region has 13 residues. In germline, CDR1 is MNHEY, CDR2 SVGAGI. CDR3 nucleotides: TGTGCCAGCATACAGGGGGCCGGCTATGGCTACACCTTC. It translates to CASIQGAGYGYTF.

This clone has just one count. The CDR3 is CASRPDRGFGYGYTF. The CDR3 coding sequence is TGTGCCAGCAGGCCCGACAGGGGTTTCGGGTATGGCTACACCTTC. The chain uses TRBV7-2 and TRBJ1-2; 8 bases are a match to TRBD1. The CDR3 contains 15 residues. Unmatched junction bases numbered 11, after V lost 6 bases and J lost 5 bases. Germline assignment: CDR1 SGHTA and CDR2 FQGNSA.

The V and J genes are TRBV3-1 (or the pseudogene TRBV3-2) and TRBJ2-7, with 7 positions matching TRBD1. The V gene's germline CDR1 is LGHDT and CDR2 YNNKEL (reference sequence). J gave up 7 bases and V 4 bases, and 7 bases lay outside the gene matches. The length of the CDR3 is 13 residues. The CDR3 protein is CASSPTDRWEQYF. The CDR3 region has the DNA TGTGCCAGCAGCCCAACGGACAGGTGGGAGCAGTACTTC.

DNA of the CDR3: TGTGCCAGCAGCTCCCCTCACACCGGGGAGCTGTTTTTT. Translating gives CASSSPHTGELFF. V is TRBV7-3 and J is TRBJ2-2; no clear D gene. The germline V gene has CDR1 SGHTA and CDR2 FQGTGA. There are 13 residues in the CDR3. Trimming removed 4 bases at V and 3 bases at J, with 6 bases between.

The rearrangement joins TRBV19 to TRBJ1-2; D may be TRBD1 (5 bases). The CDR3 covers 15 residues. Trimming stripped 3 bases from V and 4 bases from J, with 15 bases between. Germline-derived CDR1 and CDR2 are LNHDA and SQIVND (reference sequence). CDR3 protein: CASSIWGRAGYGYTF. The CDR3 nucleotides are TGTGCCAGTAGTATTTGGGGCAGGGCCGGCTATGGCTACACCTTC.

The rearrangement uses TRBV20-1 and TRBJ1-5, with D possibly TRBD1 on 5 matching bases. In germline, CDR1 is DFQATT, CDR2 SNEGSKA (reference sequence). Trimming removed 3 bases from V and 7 bases from J, with 16 bases in between. The CDR3 consists of 14 residues. Here the CDR3 reads CSASLRGLLQPQHF. Here the CDR3 DNA reads TGCAGTGCTAGTCTCCGGGGACTCCTGCAGCCCCAGCATTTT.

This clone has a single count. This chain joins TRBV19 and TRBJ1-5, with 12 positions matching TRBD1. The CDR3 has 15 residues. In germline, CDR1 is LNHDA, CDR2 SQIVND (reference sequence). The ends lost 5 bases at V and 5 bases at J; junction bases unmatched: 4. In nucleotides, the CDR3 is TGTGCCAGTAGTCCGGGGACAGGGGGCCATCAGCCCCAGCATTTT. This codes for CASSPGTGGHQPQHF. The whole variable domain, filled in from reference TRBV19 and TRBJ1-5, reads DGGITQSPKYLFRKEGQNVTLSCEQNLNHDAMYWYRQDPGQGLRLIYYSQIVNDFQKGDIAEGYSVSREKKESFPLTVTSAQKNPTAFYLCASSPGTGGHQPQHFGDGTRLSIL.

The chain recombines TRBV15 with TRBJ1-3; no firm D call. CDR1 and CDR2 from the germline V gene are LNHNV and YYDKDF (reference sequence). The CDR3 is 14 residues long. Trimming removed 1 base at V and 1 base at J, with 5 bases between. The CDR3 sequence: CATSRGGSGNTIYF. The CDR3 nucleotides read TGTGCCACCAGCAGAGGAGGGTCTGGAAACACCATATATTTT.

This clone came up many times. This chain uses TRBV3-1 (or the pseudogene TRBV3-2) with TRBJ1-1; tentative D call: TRBD1 (5 bases). Germline V gene lookup returns CDR1 LGHDT and CDR2 YNNKEL (reference sequence). This CDR3 comprises 12 residues. V was clipped by 1 base and J by 11 bases, with 11 bases between them. As DNA, the CDR3 is TGTGCCAGCAGCCAAGTGGGGGGGTGGGCTTTCTTT. Translating it yields CASSQVGGWAFF.

The rearrangement uses TRBV9 and TRBJ1-5; D might be TRBD1 (6 bases). Trimming took off 3 bases at V and 6 bases at J, with 10 bases between the two ends. Looked up from germline, CDR1 is SGDLS and CDR2 is YYNGEE. The CDR3 length is 13 residues. CDR3 in amino acids: CASSASGAQPQHF. CDR3 nucleotides: TGTGCCAGCAGCGCGTCAGGGGCTCAGCCCCAGCATTTT.

The chain has TRBV28 and TRBJ2-3, with D possibly being TRBD2 (6 bases). Germline assignment: CDR1 MDHEN and CDR2 SYDVKM. This CDR3 has 12 amino acids. The germline V and J ends were trimmed by 11 bases and 6 bases, with 15 bases remaining between them. The CDR3 here is CASGVSVDTQYF. The CDR3, as DNA: TGTGCCTCGGGGGTATCCGTTGATACGCAGTATTTT.

V is TRBV5-4 and J is TRBJ1-1; possible D gene TRBD1, 5 bases. Germline V gene lookup returns CDR1 SGHNT and CDR2 YYREEE (reference sequence). The CDR3 has 13 residues. The V and J ends lost 7 bases and 2 bases respectively, with 12 bases between them. The CDR3 sequence is CASARDSNTEAFF. The CDR3 bases are TGTGCCAGCGCAAGGGACTCCAACACTGAAGCTTTCTTT.

J is TRBJ2-3 and V is TRBV11-3, with 10 bases lining up with TRBD2. The germline V gene encodes CDR1 SGHNT and CDR2 YENEEA. The CDR3 loop spans 14 amino acids. The V and J ends lost 4 bases and 10 bases, in that order; junction bases with no gene match: 8. In DNA form, the CDR3 reads TGTGCCAGCAGCTATACTAGCGGGACCGCTGCGCAGTATTTT. It yields the protein CASSYTSGTAAQYF.

The V call is TRBV5-1, the J call TRBJ2-3; D gene ambiguous. The V gene lost 1 base and the J gene lost 6 bases, with 6 bases spanning the gap. Germline V CDR1 and CDR2: SGHRS, YFSETQ. The CDR3 length is 12 residues. CDR3 sequence reads: CASSLNSDTQYF. CDR3 coding DNA: TGCGCCAGCAGCTTGAATAGCGATACGCAGTATTTT.

This rearrangement joins TRBV5-6 to TRBJ2-7; the match to TRBD2 covers 14 bases. The germline V gene encodes CDR1 SGHDT and CDR2 YYEEEE. The CDR3 has 16 residues. The J segment lost 7 bases and the V segment lost 4 bases, leaving 10 bases of the junction unmatched. Here the CDR3 reads CASSKGTSGSRREQYF. For the CDR3, the DNA is TGTGCCAGCAGCAAGGGGACTAGCGGGAGTAGGCGGGAGCAGTACTTC.

The rearrangement uses TRBV7-6 and TRBJ2-1; TRBD2 matches at 11 bases. J was trimmed by 14 bases and V by 5 bases; bases with no gene match: 11. Germline V CDR1 and CDR2: SGHVS, FNYEAQ. The CDR3 runs 14 residues. In DNA form, the CDR3 reads TGTGCCAGCAGCCCCCGGACTAGCGGGCCTCTAGAGTTCTTC. Translation: CASSPRTSGPLEFF.

This chain joins TRBV5-5 and TRBJ1-5; D ambiguous. The length of the CDR3 is 16 residues. The V gene lost 0 bases and the J gene lost 1 base, with 11 bases spanning the gap. Looked up from germline, CDR1 is SGHKS and CDR2 is YYEKEE (reference sequence). The CDR3 protein is CASSLEPAESNQPQHF. The CDR3 nucleotides read TGTGCCAGCAGCTTGGAACCCGCGGAAAGCAATCAGCCCCAGCATTTT.

The chain joins TRBV2 to TRBJ2-3, with D perhaps TRBD1 (5 bases). V was trimmed by 4 bases and J by 2 bases, leaving 16 bases between them. Per the germline V gene, CDR1 is SNHLY and CDR2 is FYNNEI. The CDR3 has 16 amino acids. The CDR3 spells CASSGSQGRVTDTQYF. For the CDR3, the DNA is TGTGCCAGCAGTGGTAGCCAGGGAAGGGTCACAGATACGCAGTATTTT.

This chain uses TRBV2 with TRBJ2-2, with D unclear. V was cut by 2 bases and J by 6 bases, with 7 bases left in between. Germline CDR1 and CDR2: SNHLY and FYNNEI. The CDR3 spans 13 residues. The CDR3 DNA reads TGTGCCAGCAGTGAAAGTCGGTCCGGGGAGCTGTTTTTT. Encoded protein: CASSESRSGELFF.

With respect to this clone: A junction end diverges from the germline sequence, so it may reflect a read error. The chain employs TRBV29-1 and TRBJ2-1, with 10 bases that match TRBD2. CDR1 is SQVTM and CDR2 is ANQGSEA in the germline V gene. The CDR3 sequence is 16 residues long. CDR3 amino acids: CSVEDGRASGSDEQFF. CDR3 sequence (DNA): TGCAGCGTCGAAGATGGGAGGGCTAGCGGGAGCGATGAGCAGTTCTTC.

The chain joins TRBV7-8 to TRBJ2-5, with TRBD1 as a possible D gene (5 bases). This CDR3 has 15 residues. Germline V gene lookup returns CDR1 SGHVS and CDR2 FQNEAQ. Trimming shortened V by 3 bases and J by 5 bases, and 16 bases separated the two germline ends. The chain's CDR3 is CASSLTRAFGETQYF. In nucleotides, the CDR3 is TGTGCCAGCAGCTTGACCAGGGCTTTTGGGGAGACCCAGTACTTC.